These T cell receptor beta chains were read from a single sample in a study of spatial heterogeneity in lung cancer. TCRdb reprocessed the 5' RACE reads via MiXCR and lists one record per CDR3 protein. Found here are over 7,500 distinct CDR3 sequences, approximately 6.3% of them singletons; the top ten hold 7.1%. The sample was lung tumor tissue, taken at surgery. The receptor set was obtained from a female donor with early-stage non-small cell lung cancer. The CDR3 runs from the conserved cysteine through the conserved F or W. Each record gives: J gene, V gene, D gene, clone size, CDR3 protein, CDR3 DNA. D genes are given only for firm matches. Expanded clones get a size class; other rows say once, few or many, or leave the size out.

>TRBJ2-5|TRBV12-3/TRBV12-4|TRBD1|medium-sized
CASSQGQGDVETQYF
TGTGCCAGCAGTCAGGGACAGGGGGACGTAGAGACCCAGTACTTC
>TRBJ2-1|TRBV7-2|NA|few
CASSDQVYNEQFF
TGTGCCAGCAGCGACCAGGTTTACAATGAGCAGTTCTTC
>TRBJ2-2|TRBV5-1|TRBD2|many
CASSWEGRTNTGELFF
TGCGCCAGCAGCTGGGAGGGACGGACCAACACCGGGGAGCTGTTTTTT
>TRBJ1-4|TRBV7-2|NA|many
CASSLRAGSSNEKLFF
TGTGCCAGCAGCTTACGGGCGGGGAGCTCTAATGAAAAACTGTTTTTT
>TRBJ2-6|TRBV28|TRBD2|NA
CASRAAGAGANVLTF
TGTGCCAGCAGGGCCGCGGGAGCAGGGGCCAACGTCCTGACTTTC
>TRBJ2-1|TRBV11-2|TRBD2|many
CASRSGGYNEQFF
TGTGCCAGCCGAAGCGGGGGCTACAATGAGCAGTTCTTC
>TRBJ2-3|TRBV6-1|TRBD2|NA
CASSIRLATDTQYF
TGTGCCAGCAGTATCCGACTAGCGACAGATACGCAGTATTTT
>TRBJ2-3|TRBV4-1|TRBD2|many
CASTPGLGGTDTQYF
TGCGCCAGCACCCCGGGACTAGGAGGGACAGATACGCAGTATTTT
>TRBJ2-1|TRBV6-1|TRBD2|few
CASSEASGAYNEQFF
TGTGCCAGCAGTGAAGCGAGCGGGGCCTACAATGAGCAGTTCTTC
>TRBJ2-7|TRBV28|TRBD1|NA
CASSLDRGRRKTNEQYF
TGTGCCAGCAGCCTTGACAGGGGGCGGAGGAAAACTAACGAGCAGTACTTC
>TRBJ2-1|TRBV11-2|NA|many
CASSLAQVPQFF
TGTGCCAGCAGCTTAGCACAGGTACCGCAGTTCTTC
>TRBJ2-3|TRBV9|NA|NA
CASSVGAGTSTDTQYF
TGTGCCAGCAGCGTAGGGGCCGGGACTAGCACAGATACGCAGTATTTT
>TRBJ2-7|TRBV7-2|NA|NA
CASSLRGPDEQYF
TGTGCCAGCAGCTTGCGGGGTCCCGACGAGCAGTACTTC
>TRBJ1-2|TRBV18|TRBD1|many
CASSGQGIYYGYTF
TGTGCCAGCTCCGGACAGGGGATCTACTATGGCTACACCTTC
>TRBJ1-5|TRBV7-2|NA|many
CASSRNIQRWEPQHF
TGTGCCAGCAGCCGAAACATCCAGCGGTGGGAGCCCCAGCATTTT
>TRBJ2-3|TRBV5-1|NA|medium-sized
CASSLVSGGTDTQYF
TGCGCCAGCAGCTTGGTTAGCGGCGGCACAGATACGCAGTATTTT